This T cell receptor beta chain was captured in a study of blood T cell repertoires in COVID-19. Across the whole study: COVID-19 samples, acute and convalescent, were from the United States, Italy and Spain. The analysed material was cDNA or gDNA that came from T cells, B-cell-depleted T cells, or PBMCs.

Original handling: Amplification of reference gene primers provided the estimated nucleated cell counts. Sequenced by immunoSEQ multiplex PCR; TCRdb stores in-frame clones only, minus some. V and J calls plus clone size are reproduced from that table; the DNA served to infer D and trimming. The sample carries about 200,000 clones, about nine tenths recorded once. This CDR3 has 16 amino acids. With 4 bases removed from V and 3 bases from J, the gap between germline ends came to 15 bases. The germline CDR1 and CDR2 sequences are LGHNA and YNFKEQ. This sequence was found in a man aged 30-40 years who had recovered from COVID-19. The sequenced sample was peripheral blood. The V and J genes are TRBV4-2 and TRBJ1-4, with D possibly TRBD1 on 5 matching bases. CDR3 sequence reads: CASSPGGAVANEKLFF. CDR3 bases: TGTGCCAGCAGCCCCGGAGGGGCGGTAGCTAATGAAAAACTGTTTTTT.